The 27 T cell receptor beta chains in this list originate from one sample, sequenced in a study of blood T cell repertoires in COVID-19 (dated by TCRdb to 2020 to 2021). Receptors were amplified or captured by the immunoSEQ multiplex PCR assay. What TCRdb holds here is the immuneACCESS table cut down to in-frame rearrangements. Part of the clones is not present; checked against another copy, under half of the missing clones reflect an unresolved V gene, and the others are unexplained. For this sample the table gives 150,000 to 200,000 clones, of which about four fifths were detected only once. The leading ten clones occupy around 13% of the sample. Sequencing used peripheral blood. These receptors all stem from a man in his 70s who had recovered from COVID-19.

V is TRBV7-2 and J is TRBJ2-7; TRBD1 is a possible D gene (6 bases). Trimming cost V 4 bases and J 4 bases, with 17 bases left between them. CDR1 and CDR2 from the germline V gene are SGHTA and FQGNSA. This CDR3 is 15 amino acids long. The CDR3 bases are TGTGCCAGCAGCTCATCCTCAGGGGTGGGGTACGAGCAGTACTTC. Protein sequence: CASSSSSGVGYEQYF.

This chain joins TRBV6-2 or TRBV6-3 and TRBJ2-2; D remains ambiguous. Trimming removed 2 bases at V and 6 bases at J, with 16 bases between. The CDR3 length is 16 residues. In germline, CDR1 is MNHEY, CDR2 SVGEGT. CDR3 in amino acids: CASSYPYTSEAGELFF. In DNA, the CDR3 is TGTGCCAGCAGTTACCCTTACACCAGCGAAGCCGGGGAGCTGTTTTTT.

The V call is TRBV6-6, the J call TRBJ2-1; 8 nucleotides align to TRBD2. From germline, CDR1 is MNHNY and CDR2 SVGAGI (reference sequence). The CDR3 has 16 amino acids. V lost 2 bases to trimming and J lost 6 bases; unmatched junction nucleotides: 9. CDR3 residues: CASSYPGGSGSNEQFF. CDR3 DNA: TGTGCCAGCAGTTACCCGGGGGGAAGCGGGAGCAATGAGCAGTTCTTC.

The chain links TRBV20-1 to TRBJ2-1, with 13 bases identical to TRBD2. Per germline, CDR1 DFQATT and CDR2 SNEGSKA (reference sequence). The CDR3 is 15 amino acids. Losses at the gene ends were 6 bases for V and 9 bases for J; bases not matched to a gene: 11. The CDR3 is CSASGTSGTLGEQFF. Written as DNA, the CDR3 is TGCAGTGCAAGTGGGACTAGCGGGACTTTAGGTGAGCAGTTCTTC.

The chain is built from TRBV7-2 and TRBJ2-7; TRBD2 is a possible D gene (7 bases). Per germline, CDR1 SGHTA and CDR2 FQGNSA. Trimming took off 5 bases at V and 7 bases at J, with 18 bases between the two ends. The CDR3 contains 14 residues. The CDR3 DNA reads as TGTGCCAGCAGCAGACTAGCACGAGGGGGAGAGCAGTACTTC. Residues: CASSRLARGGEQYF.

As DNA, the CDR3 is TGTGCCAGCAGCCAGGATACTAGCGGGAGAGGCAATGAGCAGTTCTTC. It specifies CASSQDTSGRGNEQFF. The V call is TRBV4-2, the J call TRBJ2-1, with 11 bases identical to TRBD2. The CDR3 covers 16 residues. Trimming removed 3 bases from V and 6 bases from J; junction bases left unmatched: 7. CDR1 and CDR2 from the germline V gene are LGHNA and YNFKEQ.

This chain links TRBV28 with TRBJ2-3; D remains unclear. The CDR3 totals 12 residues. Germline CDR1 reads MDHEN; CDR2 reads SYDVKM. The V end was cut by 5 bases, the J end by 2 bases, with 5 bases between. The CDR3: CASSLPTDTQYF. In nucleotides, the CDR3 is TGTGCCAGCAGTCTACCCACAGATACGCAGTATTTT.

The CDR3 sequence: CASSQDPAGLTDTQYF. As DNA, the CDR3 is TGCGCCAGCAGCCAAGATCCTGCGGGGCTCACAGATACGCAGTATTTT. This chain joins TRBV4-3 and TRBJ2-3; maybe TRBD2 (6 bases). Germline CDR1 and CDR2: LGHNA and YSLEER. The CDR3 spans 16 residues. V was trimmed by 0 bases and J by 2 bases, leaving 12 bases between them.

The chain employs TRBV6-5 and TRBJ2-7, with TRBD2 matching 8 bases. V trimming: 6 bases; J trimming: 5 bases; junction bases outside the gene matches: 12. The CDR3 runs to 15 residues. The germline V gene has CDR1 MNHEY and CDR2 SVGAGI. Here the CDR3 reads CASSPLSGRTHEQYF. The CDR3 DNA follows: TGTGCCAGCAGCCCGCTCAGCGGGAGAACCCACGAGCAGTACTTC.

The chain combines TRBV6-5 with TRBJ1-1; weak D call: TRBD1 (6 bases). Germline CDR1 MNHEY, CDR2 SVGAGI. CDR3 length: 15 residues. Deletions cut 5 bases from V and 1 base from J, with 14 bases between. CDR3 in amino acids: CASSIPGQTNTEAFF. CDR3 coding DNA: TGTGCCAGCAGTATTCCGGGACAAACGAACACTGAAGCTTTCTTT.

This chain uses TRBV5-1 with TRBJ2-1; D may be TRBD1 (6 bases). Germline lookup yields CDR1 SGHRS and CDR2 YFSETQ. V lost 0 bases to trimming and J lost 10 bases, with 14 bases between them. This CDR3 comprises 14 residues. CDR3 residues: CASSLDEGEREQFF. CDR3 DNA sequence: TGCGCCAGCAGCTTGGACGAGGGGGAAAGGGAGCAGTTCTTC.

This chain connects TRBV2 to TRBJ2-6, with 10 positions matching TRBD1. From germline, CDR1 is SNHLY and CDR2 FYNNEI. There are 17 residues in the CDR3. The junction had 8 bases not matched to a gene; V was cut back by 7 bases and J by 2 bases. CDR3 loop: CASTRDRGVTGANVLTF. CDR3 DNA: TGTGCCAGCACACGGGACAGGGGAGTTACTGGGGCCAACGTCCTGACTTTC. Full variable domain (remainder filled in from reference TRBV2 and TRBJ2-6): EPEVTQTPSHQVTQMGQEVILRCVPISNHLYFYWYRQILGQKVEFLVSFYNNEISEKSEIFDDQFSVERPDGSNFTLKIRSTKLEDSAMYFCASTRDRGVTGANVLTFGAGSRLTVL.

The J gene is TRBJ1-5, the V gene TRBV2, with TRBD1 matching over 7 bases. J lost 5 bases, V lost 4 bases, and 5 bases had no gene match. This CDR3 is 14 amino acids long. Looked up from germline, CDR1 is SNHLY and CDR2 is FYNNEI. The CDR3 sequence is CASSVGTEYQPQHF. The CDR3 nucleotides are TGTGCCAGCAGTGTGGGGACAGAATATCAGCCCCAGCATTTT. Looking up the rest from reference TRBV2 and TRBJ1-5 gives the full variable domain: EPEVTQTPSHQVTQMGQEVILRCVPISNHLYFYWYRQILGQKVEFLVSFYNNEISEKSEIFDDQFSVERPDGSNFTLKIRSTKLEDSAMYFCASSVGTEYQPQHFGDGTRLSIL.

This chain uses TRBV11-2 with TRBJ2-7, with 9 bases aligning to TRBD1. V was pared by 4 bases and J by 0 bases, with 1 base of the junction left unmatched. The CDR3 runs to 14 residues. From germline, CDR1 is SGHAT and CDR2 FQNNGV. CDR3 in DNA: TGTGCCAGCAGCTGGACAGGGGACTCCTACGAGCAGTACTTC. This encodes CASSWTGDSYEQYF.

The chain uses TRBV9 and TRBJ1-1; D perhaps matches TRBD1 (5 bases). With 0 bases removed from V and 0 bases from J, the gap between germline ends came to 9 bases. The CDR3 sequence is 15 residues long. CDR1 and CDR2 (germline): SGDLS, YYNGEE. As DNA, the CDR3 is TGTGCCAGCAGCGTAGTGTCAGGGATGAACACTGAAGCTTTCTTT. Translating gives CASSVVSGMNTEAFF.

This chain connects TRBV5-1 to TRBJ2-5; TRBD2 is a possible D gene (5 bases). The CDR3 consists of 15 residues. V gave up 3 bases and J gave up 7 bases, with 19 bases separating them. Germline-derived CDR1 and CDR2 are SGHRS and YFSETQ. This chain's CDR3 is CASSSYGEGTRTQYF. CDR3 in DNA: TGCGCCAGCAGCTCGTACGGGGAAGGTACGCGGACCCAGTACTTC. Supplemented by reference TRBV5-1 and TRBJ2-5, the full variable domain reads KAGVTQTPRYLIKTRGQQVTLSCSPISGHRSVSWYQQTPGQGLQFLFEYFSETQRNKGNFPGRFSGRQFSNSRSEMNVSTLELGDSALYLCASSSYGEGTRTQYFGPGTRLLVL.

This clone was observed at least ten times. The V gene is TRBV5-6, the J gene TRBJ2-5; TRBD2 is a possible D gene (6 bases). The V and J ends lost 5 bases and 0 bases respectively, with 8 bases between them. The CDR3 has 13 residues. Germline V gene lookup returns CDR1 SGHDT and CDR2 YYEEEE. DNA for the CDR3: TGTGCCAGCAGTGGGGGGTACCAAGAGACCCAGTACTTC. It yields the protein CASSGGYQETQYF.

This chain joins TRBV3-1 (or the pseudogene TRBV3-2) and TRBJ2-3, with TRBD2 as a possible D gene (5 bases). CDR1 LGHDT and CDR2 YNNKEL come from the germline V gene (reference sequence). V lost 8 bases, J lost 3 bases, and 6 bases lay in between. The CDR3 is 11 residues long. CDR3 in amino acids: CASRGTDTQYF. CDR3 DNA: TGTGCCAGCCGGGGAACAGATACGCAGTATTTT.

A few counts support this clone. V usage is TRBV11-2 and J usage is TRBJ2-3; 10 bases map to TRBD2. This CDR3 spans 14 amino acids. Looked up from germline, CDR1 is SGHAT and CDR2 is FQNNGV. With V trimmed by 5 bases and J by 6 bases, 5 bases remained unmatched. CDR3 sequence (DNA): TGTGCCAGCAGCCAAAGCGGGAGGGCGGATACGCAGTATTTT. It yields the protein CASSQSGRADTQYF.

This CDR3 reads CASSRNRGEVSPLHF. For the CDR3, the DNA is TGTGCCAGCAGCCGAAACAGGGGAGAGGTTTCACCCCTCCACTTT. The chain recombines TRBV9 with TRBJ1-6; TRBD1 matches at 7 bases. The CDR3 has 15 amino acids. After removal of 4 bases from V and 9 bases from J, the junction contained 10 bases not matched to a gene. Germline CDR1 SGDLS, CDR2 YYNGEE.

The genes are TRBV10-3 and TRBJ2-1; D not resolved. CDR1 and CDR2 from the germline V gene are ENHRY and SYGVKD. V was shortened by 4 bases and J by 5 bases, with 9 bases between the two germline ends. The CDR3 length is 13 residues. The CDR3 protein is CAISGSRDNEQFF. The DNA for the CDR3 is TGTGCCATCAGTGGCTCTAGAGACAATGAGCAGTTCTTC.

This chain connects TRBV20-1 to TRBJ2-5, with 13 bases lining up with TRBD2. Germline loops: CDR1 DFQATT, CDR2 SNEGSKA (reference sequence). Germline trimming cut 3 bases from V and 3 bases from J; bases unmatched to any gene: 4. The CDR3 length is 15 residues. CDR3 region: CSASVGTSGKETQYF. The CDR3 DNA reads as TGCAGTGCTAGTGTAGGGACTAGCGGGAAAGAGACCCAGTACTTC.

The chain is built from TRBV21-1 and TRBJ2-7; the DNA was not compared with TRBD1, the D call given in the table. TRBV21-1 is recorded as a pseudogene. This CDR3 is built from 13 residues. CDR3 nucleotides: TGTGCCAGCAGCAAAGGACAGGGATCCGAGCAGTACTTC. Translation: CASSKGQGSEQYF.

As concerns this clone: This same CDR3 is encoded by further DNA sequences in the sample. The rearrangement links TRBV6-1 to TRBJ1-4; TRBD1 agrees at 7 bases. V trimming: 1 base; J trimming: 8 bases; junction bases outside the gene matches: 4. The germline CDR1 and CDR2 sequences are MNHNS and SASEGT. This CDR3 spans 14 amino acids. CDR3: CASSEGQGGEKLFF. The CDR3, as DNA: TGTGCCAGCAGTGAAGGACAGGGCGGCGAAAAACTGTTTTTT.

The rearrangement links TRBV5-5 to TRBJ2-3, with 9 bases identical to TRBD1. The CDR3 is made up of 18 amino acids. Trimming at V came to 1 base and at J to 4 bases, leaving 13 bases not matched to a gene. Germline CDR1 SGHKS, CDR2 YYEKEE (reference sequence). The CDR3 here is CASSLPPGQGISADTQYF. CDR3 nucleotide sequence: TGTGCCAGCAGCTTGCCTCCGGGACAGGGTATCTCAGCAGATACGCAGTATTTT.

The CDR3: CASSLVVSDRGDTQYF. CDR3 nucleotides: TGCGCCAGCAGCTTGGTAGTGTCAGACAGGGGAGATACGCAGTATTTT. The J gene is TRBJ2-3, the V gene TRBV5-1, with TRBD1 matching 8 bases. With 0 bases clipped from V and 5 bases from J, the junction kept 8 bases outside the gene matches. CDR1 is SGHRS, CDR2 YFSETQ, per germline. The CDR3 has 16 amino acids.

On this clone itself: A read error may produce the germline difference seen at one junction end. This rearrangement joins TRBV18 to TRBJ1-1; no clear D. The CDR3 is 13 residues long. CDR1 is KGHSH and CDR2 is LQKENI in the germline V gene. Written as DNA, the CDR3 is TGTGCCAGCTCCCCACAAACAGACACTGAAGCTTTCTTT. It is translated as CASSPQTDTEAFF.